This is a list of T cell receptor beta chains from one sample in a study of TIL therapy for anti-PD-1-resistant metastatic lung cancer. Profiling relied on immunoSEQ multiplex PCR, and the TCRdb table lists in-frame clones only, not all of them. The sample comprises about 43,000 clones, roughly 85% of which are singletons, and about 15% rests with the top ten. The sample in question was blood, obtained at baseline. These receptors came from a man aged 65 to 85 with non-small cell lung cancer. CDR3s include the opening cysteine and the closing phenylalanine or tryptophan. Fields, in order: V gene, clone size, D gene, J gene, CDR3 protein, CDR3 DNA. D genes are given only for firm matches. A row's size may be missing; if present it is once, few, many or a size class.

v_gene: TRBV30
abundance: NA
d_gene: NA
j_gene: TRBJ2-7
CDR3aa: CAWSWEYEQYF
CDR3nt: TGTGCCTGGAGTTGGGAATACGAGCAGTACTTC

v_gene: TRBV29-1
abundance: NA
d_gene: TRBD2
j_gene: TRBJ2-1
CDR3aa: CTADGTSGRAQNEQFF
CDR3nt: TGCACCGCCGACGGGACTAGCGGGAGGGCCCAGAATGAGCAGTTCTTC

v_gene: TRBV2
abundance: NA
d_gene: NA
j_gene: TRBJ2-7
CDR3aa: CASTSKSSSYEQYF
CDR3nt: TGTGCCAGCACATCCAAATCTAGCTCCTACGAGCAGTACTTC

v_gene: TRBV5-4
abundance: NA
d_gene: TRBD2
j_gene: TRBJ2-7
CDR3aa: CATTDRVAGSYEQYF
CDR3nt: TGTGCCACCACGGACCGGGTAGCGGGCTCCTACGAGCAGTACTTC

v_gene: TRBV7-9
abundance: NA
d_gene: NA
j_gene: TRBJ2-3
CDR3aa: CASSLKGESTDTQYF
CDR3nt: TGTGCCAGCAGCTTAAAGGGGGAGAGCACAGATACGCAGTATTTT

v_gene: TRBV10-3
abundance: NA
d_gene: NA
j_gene: TRBJ1-5
CDR3aa: CAISREGGNQPQHF
CDR3nt: TGTGCCATCAGCCGAGAGGGGGGAAATCAGCCCCAGCATTTT

v_gene: TRBV7-2
abundance: NA
d_gene: NA
j_gene: TRBJ2-3
CDR3aa: CASSLAGDSTDTQYF
CDR3nt: TGTGCCAGCAGCTTAGCGGGGGACAGCACAGATACGCAGTATTTT

v_gene: TRBV5-1
abundance: NA
d_gene: NA
j_gene: TRBJ1-6
CDR3aa: CASGVGSYNSPLHF
CDR3nt: TGCGCCAGCGGCGTCGGCTCCTATAATTCACCCCTCCACTTT

v_gene: TRBV19
abundance: NA
d_gene: NA
j_gene: TRBJ1-5
CDR3aa: CASSIGGIGNQPQHF
CDR3nt: TGTGCCAGTAGTATTGGGGGAATAGGCAATCAGCCCCAGCATTTT

v_gene: TRBV10-1
abundance: NA
d_gene: NA
j_gene: TRBJ1-1
CDR3aa: CASSETVNTEAFF
CDR3nt: TGCGCCAGCAGTGAGACAGTTAACACTGAAGCTTTCTTT

v_gene: TRBV4-1
abundance: NA
d_gene: NA
j_gene: TRBJ2-3
CDR3aa: CASSEPGLKAMDTQYF
CDR3nt: TGCGCCAGCAGCGAACCGGGACTCAAAGCCATGGATACGCAGTATTTT

v_gene: TRBV2
abundance: NA
d_gene: NA
j_gene: TRBJ1-5
CDR3aa: CASSGDIYQPQHF
CDR3nt: TGTGCCAGCAGTGGAGACATTTATCAGCCCCAGCATTTT

v_gene: TRBV7-3
abundance: once
d_gene: TRBD2
j_gene: TRBJ2-1
CDR3aa: CASSLGLAGGGEQFF
CDR3nt: TGTGCCAGCAGCTTGGGACTAGCGGGAGGAGGCGAGCAGTTCTTC

v_gene: TRBV5-1
abundance: NA
d_gene: TRBD2
j_gene: TRBJ2-3
CDR3aa: CASRPLAGAISDTQYF
CDR3nt: TGCGCCAGCAGACCTCTAGCGGGAGCCATCAGTGATACGCAGTATTTT

v_gene: TRBV6-5
abundance: NA
d_gene: NA
j_gene: TRBJ2-1
CDR3aa: CASSPSTGNEQFF
CDR3nt: TGTGCCAGCAGTCCTTCTACGGGCAATGAGCAGTTCTTC

v_gene: TRBV7-9
abundance: NA
d_gene: TRBD2
j_gene: TRBJ2-7
CDR3aa: CASSSGTSVVEQYF
CDR3nt: TGTGCCAGCAGCTCCGGGACTAGCGTAGTTGAGCAGTACTTC